This T cell receptor beta chain is drawn from a study of radiotherapy plus CTLA-4 blockade in lung cancer. Trimming left V 3 bases short and J 4 bases short, with 16 bases between. There are 15 residues in the CDR3. The germline V gene has CDR1 LNHNV and CDR2 YYDKDF (reference sequence). The data were produced by immunoSEQ multiplex PCR, yet TCRdb's version contains in-frame clones alone and is incomplete. The sample includes 80,000 or so clones, 60% to 85% of them seen just once. The V and J genes are TRBV15 and TRBJ2-7; D may be TRBD2 (7 bases). The sample consisted of peripheral blood, taken from a patient treated with radiotherapy plus ipilimumab. The sequence derives from a human donor with non-small cell lung cancer who had a partial response to radiotherapy plus ipilimumab. Some clones in this sample may be carry-over from other donors' samples. CDR3 protein: CATSRDLGGRYEQYF. The CDR3, as DNA: TGTGCCACCAGCAGGGACCTGGGGGGGCGTTACGAGCAGTACTTC. The full variable domain, with the rest looked up from reference TRBV15 and TRBJ2-7, is DAMVIQNPRYQVTQFGKPVTLSCSQTLNHNVMYWYQQKSSQAPKLLFHYYDKDFNNEADTPDNFQSRRPNTSFCFLDIRSPGLGDTAMYLCATSRDLGGRYEQYFGPGTRLTVT.